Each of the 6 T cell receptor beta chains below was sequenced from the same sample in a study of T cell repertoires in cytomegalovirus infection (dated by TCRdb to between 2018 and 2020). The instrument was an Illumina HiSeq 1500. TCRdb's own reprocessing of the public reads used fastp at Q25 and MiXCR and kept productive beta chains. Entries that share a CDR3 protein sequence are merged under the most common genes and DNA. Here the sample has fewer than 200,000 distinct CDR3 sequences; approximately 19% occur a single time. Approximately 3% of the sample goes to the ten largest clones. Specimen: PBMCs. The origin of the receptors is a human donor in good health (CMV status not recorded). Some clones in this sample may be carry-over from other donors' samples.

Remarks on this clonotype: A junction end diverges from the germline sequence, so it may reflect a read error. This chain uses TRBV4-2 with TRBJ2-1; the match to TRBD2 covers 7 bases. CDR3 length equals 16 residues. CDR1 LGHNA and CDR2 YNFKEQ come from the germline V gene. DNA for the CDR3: TGTGTCAGCAGCCAAGCCGGCGCGGGAGTTAGGGATGAGCAGTTCTTC. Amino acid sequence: CVSSQAGAGVRDEQFF.

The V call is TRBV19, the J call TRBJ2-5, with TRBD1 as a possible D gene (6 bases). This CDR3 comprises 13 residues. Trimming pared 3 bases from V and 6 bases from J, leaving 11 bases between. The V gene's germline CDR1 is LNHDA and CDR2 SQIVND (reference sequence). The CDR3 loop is CASSMGRGQTQYF. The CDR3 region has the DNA TGTGCCAGTAGTATGGGCAGGGGTCAGACCCAGTACTTC. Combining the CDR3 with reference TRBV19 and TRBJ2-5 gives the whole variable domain DGGITQSPKYLFRKEGQNVTLSCEQNLNHDAMYWYRQDPGQGLRLIYYSQIVNDFQKGDIAEGYSVSREKKESFPLTVTSAQKNPTAFYLCASSMGRGQTQYFGPGTRLLVL.

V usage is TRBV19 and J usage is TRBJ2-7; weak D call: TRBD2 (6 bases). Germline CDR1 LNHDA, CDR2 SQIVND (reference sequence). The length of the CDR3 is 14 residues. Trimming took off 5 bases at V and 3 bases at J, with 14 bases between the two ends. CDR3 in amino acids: CASSLRDSNYEQYF. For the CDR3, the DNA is TGTGCCAGTAGTTTACGGGACTCTAACTACGAGCAGTACTTC. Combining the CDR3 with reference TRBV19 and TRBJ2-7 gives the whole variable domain DGGITQSPKYLFRKEGQNVTLSCEQNLNHDAMYWYRQDPGQGLRLIYYSQIVNDFQKGDIAEGYSVSREKKESFPLTVTSAQKNPTAFYLCASSLRDSNYEQYFGPGTRLTVT.

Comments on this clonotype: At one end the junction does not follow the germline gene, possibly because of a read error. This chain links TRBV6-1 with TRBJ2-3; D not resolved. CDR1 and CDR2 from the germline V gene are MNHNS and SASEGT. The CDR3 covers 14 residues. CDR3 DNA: TGTACCAGCAGGCGGCTCAACCCCACAGATACGCAGTATTTT. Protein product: CTSRRLNPTDTQYF.

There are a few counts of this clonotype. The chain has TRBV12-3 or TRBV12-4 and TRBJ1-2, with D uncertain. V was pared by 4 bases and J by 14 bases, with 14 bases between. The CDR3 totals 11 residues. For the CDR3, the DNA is TGTGCCAGCAGTTCCCCCGAGTCCCGAACCTTC. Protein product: CASSSPESRTF.

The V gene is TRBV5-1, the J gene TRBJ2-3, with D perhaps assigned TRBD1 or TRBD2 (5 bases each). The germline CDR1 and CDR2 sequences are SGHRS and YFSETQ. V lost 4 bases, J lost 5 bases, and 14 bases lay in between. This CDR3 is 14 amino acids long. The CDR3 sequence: CASSLRDAGDTQYF. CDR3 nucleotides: TGCGCCAGCAGCCTACGGGACGCAGGAGATACGCAGTATTTT.